What follows is one T cell receptor beta chain and its context. The CDR3 consists of 19 residues. Per the germline V gene, CDR1 is LGHDT and CDR2 is YNNKEL (reference sequence). The ends lost 4 bases at V and 0 bases at J; junction bases unmatched: 15. Some clones are missing from TCRdb's copy, which holds only in-frame ones; the method was immunoSEQ multiplex PCR. The sample shows some 150,000 clones, approximately 90% of them seen only once. This specimen comes from a study of blood T cell repertoires in COVID-19. Study as a whole: Material from acute and convalescent COVID-19 was sourced from the United States, Italy and Spain. From T cells, B-cell-depleted T cells, or PBMCs came the material, which was cDNA or gDNA.

This sequence joins TRBV3-1 (or the pseudogene TRBV3-2) and TRBJ2-3; the match to TRBD2 covers 8 bases. This clonotype was sampled from a man in his sixties with active or convalescent COVID-19. Sequencing was carried out using peripheral blood. The CDR3 loop is CASSPDAPGGRSSTDTQYF. The CDR3 bases are TGTGCCAGCAGCCCAGACGCGCCGGGGGGGCGGTCGAGCACAGATACGCAGTATTTT.